The source of this TCR beta chain is a study of cytomegalovirus exposure and HLA in healthy donors. Study-level points and caveats: The authors later found TCR association rates varying by HLA locus, with DRB1 most and HLA-C fewest.

This clone was seen a single time. What it binds is not known. An end of the junction does not agree with germline; a read error may underlie this. The CDR3 spans 17 residues. CDR1 is MDHEN, CDR2 SYDVKM, per germline. 13 Jbeta primers and 60 Vbeta primers were used for the PCR. Clones were read by immunoSEQ multiplex PCR, and TCRdb kept only the in-frame ones, dropping some. The sample consists of some 120,000 clones, 80% of them appearing once. The specimen sequenced was PBMCs. This TCR was sampled from a man aged 35 to 55 in good health and CMV-seronegative. The chain combines TRBV28 with TRBJ1-5; no firm D call. The CDR3 region has the DNA TGTGCCAGCAGTCCATATCCCCGAACTGCTAGCTATCAGCCCCAGCATTTT. This sequence encodes CASSPYPRTASYQPQHF.